This T cell receptor (beta chain) was sequenced for a study of response to subunit inactivated influenza vaccine. This clonotype has ten or more counts. The antigen remains unidentified. Findings of the study overall: Authors suggested that a seasonal influenza vaccination recruits few new T cells each time.

MiXCR, run by TCRdb on the RT-PCR reads, gives a single entry per CDR3 protein. The sample consists of approximately 500,000 distinct CDR3 sequences, under 15% of them appearing once. The V segment lost 4 bases and the J segment 1 base; nucleotides outside the gene matches: 13. CDR1 SQVTM and CDR2 ANQGSEA come from the germline V gene. The CDR3 sequence is 17 residues long. The receptor was derived from a man between 45 and 60 years old who received an inactivated influenza vaccine. The source material was PBMCs from blood, sampled roughly 45 days after vaccination. The chain employs TRBV29-1 and TRBJ2-1; 7 positions agree with TRBD1. CDR3 coding DNA: TGCAGCGTTGCCCCCGGACAGGCTGTGCTATCCTACAATGAGCAGTTCTTC. Residues: CSVAPGQAVLSYNEQFF.